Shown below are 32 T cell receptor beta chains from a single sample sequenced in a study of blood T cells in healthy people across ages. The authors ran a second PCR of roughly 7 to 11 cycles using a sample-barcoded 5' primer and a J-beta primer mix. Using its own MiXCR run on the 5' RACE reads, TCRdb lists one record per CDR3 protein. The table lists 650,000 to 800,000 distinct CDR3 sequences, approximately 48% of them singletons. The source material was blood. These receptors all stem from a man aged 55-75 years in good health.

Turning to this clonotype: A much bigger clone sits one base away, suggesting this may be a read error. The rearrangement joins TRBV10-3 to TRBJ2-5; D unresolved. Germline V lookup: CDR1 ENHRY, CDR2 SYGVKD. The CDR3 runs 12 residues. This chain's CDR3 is CTISEKGETQYF. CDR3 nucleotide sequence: TGTACCATCAGTGAAAAAGGAGAGACCCAGTACTTC.

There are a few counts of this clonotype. The CDR3 DNA reads as TGTGCCAGCAGCGCGACGGACAGCTCCTACGAGCAGTACTTC. Amino acid sequence: CASSATDSSYEQYF. This sequence joins TRBV9 and TRBJ2-7; D might be TRBD1 (6 bases). V lost 3 bases to trimming and J lost 0 bases, with 10 bases between them. The CDR3 is made up of 14 amino acids. Looked up from germline, CDR1 is SGDLS and CDR2 is YYNGEE. Full variable domain (missing parts from reference TRBV9 and TRBJ2-7): DSGVTQTPKHLITATGQRVTLRCSPRSGDLSVYWYQQSLDQGLQFLIQYYNGEERAKGNILERFSAQQFPDLHSELNLSSLELGDSALYFCASSATDSSYEQYFGPGTRLTVT.

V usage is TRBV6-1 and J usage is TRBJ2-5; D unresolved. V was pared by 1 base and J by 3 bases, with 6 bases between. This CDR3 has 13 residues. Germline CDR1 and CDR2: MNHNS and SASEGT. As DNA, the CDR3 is TGTGCCAGCAGTGAAGGGGTGGAAGAGACCCAGTACTTC. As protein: CASSEGVEETQYF.

The CDR3, as DNA: TGCAGTGCTAGAGAATGGGCGAGGCGGGAGCGCTCCTACGAGCAGTACTTC. Protein: CSAREWARRERSYEQYF. J is TRBJ2-7 and V is TRBV20-1; 7 nucleotides line up with TRBD2. The germline V gene has CDR1 DFQATT and CDR2 SNEGSKA (reference sequence). The CDR3 is made up of 17 amino acids. Trimming at V came to 0 bases and at J to 0 bases, leaving 11 bases not matched to a gene.

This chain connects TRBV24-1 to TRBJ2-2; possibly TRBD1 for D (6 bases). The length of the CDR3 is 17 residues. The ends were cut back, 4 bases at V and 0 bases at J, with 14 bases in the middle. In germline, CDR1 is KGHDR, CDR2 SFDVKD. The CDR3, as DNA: TGTGCCACCAGTGACCGACAGGTTAGACCGAACACCGGGGAGCTGTTTTTT. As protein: CATSDRQVRPNTGELFF.

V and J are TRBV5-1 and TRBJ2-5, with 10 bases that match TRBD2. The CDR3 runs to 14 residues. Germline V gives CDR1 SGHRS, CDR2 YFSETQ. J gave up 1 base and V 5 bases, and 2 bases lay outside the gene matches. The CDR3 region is CASRLAGIQETQYF. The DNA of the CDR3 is TGCGCCAGCAGACTAGCGGGGATCCAAGAGACCCAGTACTTC.

CDR3 protein: CATSREIGQKNIQYF. CDR3 bases: TGTGCCACCAGTCGAGAGATAGGACAGAAAAACATTCAGTACTTC. The chain is built from TRBV15 and TRBJ2-4; TRBD1 is a possible D gene (6 bases). The CDR3 sequence is 15 residues long. Germline CDR1 reads LNHNV; CDR2 reads YYDKDF (reference sequence). Trimming took off 6 bases at V and 4 bases at J, with 16 bases between the two ends.

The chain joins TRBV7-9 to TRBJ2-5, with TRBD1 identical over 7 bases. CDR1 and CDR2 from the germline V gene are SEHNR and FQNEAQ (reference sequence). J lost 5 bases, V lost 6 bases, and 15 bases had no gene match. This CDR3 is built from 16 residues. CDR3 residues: CASSQLTGVSKETQYF. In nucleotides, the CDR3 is TGTGCCAGCAGTCAATTAACAGGGGTTTCGAAGGAGACCCAGTACTTC.

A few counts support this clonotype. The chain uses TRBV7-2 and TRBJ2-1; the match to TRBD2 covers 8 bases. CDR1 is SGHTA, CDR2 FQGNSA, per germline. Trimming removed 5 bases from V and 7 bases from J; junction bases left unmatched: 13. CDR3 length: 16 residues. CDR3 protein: CASSTSAGVQWNEQFF. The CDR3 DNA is TGTGCCAGCAGCACTTCAGCGGGGGTACAATGGAATGAGCAGTTCTTC. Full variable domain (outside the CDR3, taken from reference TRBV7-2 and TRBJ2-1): GAGVSQSPSNKVTEKGKDVELRCDPISGHTALYWYRQSLGQGLEFLIYFQGNSAPDKSGLPSDRFSAERTGGSVSTLTIQRTQQEDSAVYLCASSTSAGVQWNEQFFGPGTRLTVL.

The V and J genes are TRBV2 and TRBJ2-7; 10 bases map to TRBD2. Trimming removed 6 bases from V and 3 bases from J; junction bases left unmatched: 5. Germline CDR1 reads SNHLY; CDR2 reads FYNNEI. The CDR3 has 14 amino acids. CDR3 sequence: CASRPTSGFYEQYF. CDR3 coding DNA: TGTGCCAGCAGGCCGACTAGCGGGTTCTACGAGCAGTACTTC.

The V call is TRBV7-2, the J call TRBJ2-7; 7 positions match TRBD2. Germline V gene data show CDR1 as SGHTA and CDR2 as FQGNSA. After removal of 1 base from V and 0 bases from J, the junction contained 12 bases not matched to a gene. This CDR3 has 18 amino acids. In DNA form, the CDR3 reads TGTGCCAGCAGCTTAGTGTTTGCTAGCGGTAGGTTCTCCTACGAGCAGTACTTC. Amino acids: CASSLVFASGRFSYEQYF. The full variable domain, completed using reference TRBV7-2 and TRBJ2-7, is GAGVSQSPSNKVTEKGKDVELRCDPISGHTALYWYRQSLGQGLEFLIYFQGNSAPDKSGLPSDRFSAERTGGSVSTLTIQRTQQEDSAVYLCASSLVFASGRFSYEQYFGPGTRLTVT.

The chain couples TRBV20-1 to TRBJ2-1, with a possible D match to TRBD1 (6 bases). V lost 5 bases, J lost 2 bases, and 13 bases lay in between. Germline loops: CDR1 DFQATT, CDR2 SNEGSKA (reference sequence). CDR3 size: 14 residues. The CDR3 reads CSASDRLAYNEQFF. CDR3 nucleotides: TGCAGTGCTTCCGACAGGTTGGCCTACAATGAGCAGTTCTTC.

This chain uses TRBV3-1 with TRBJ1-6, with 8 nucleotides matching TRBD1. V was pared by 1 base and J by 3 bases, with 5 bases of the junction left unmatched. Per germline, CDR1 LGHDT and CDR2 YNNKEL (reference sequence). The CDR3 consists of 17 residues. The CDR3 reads CASSQAGTGHYNSPLHF. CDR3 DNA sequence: TGTGCCAGCAGCCAAGCCGGGACAGGACACTATAATTCACCCCTCCACTTT. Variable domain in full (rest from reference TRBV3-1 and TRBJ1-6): DTAVSQTPKYLVTQMGNDKSIKCEQNLGHDTMYWYKQDSKKFLKIMFSYNNKELIINETVPNRFSPKSPDKAHLNLHINSLELGDSAVYFCASSQAGTGHYNSPLHFGNGTRLTVT.

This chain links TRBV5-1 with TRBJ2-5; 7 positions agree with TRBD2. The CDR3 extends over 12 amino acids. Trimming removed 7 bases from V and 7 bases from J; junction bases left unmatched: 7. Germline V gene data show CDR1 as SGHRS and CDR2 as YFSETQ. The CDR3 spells CASSGGYGTQYF. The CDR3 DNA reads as TGCGCCAGCTCCGGGGGGTACGGGACCCAGTACTTC.

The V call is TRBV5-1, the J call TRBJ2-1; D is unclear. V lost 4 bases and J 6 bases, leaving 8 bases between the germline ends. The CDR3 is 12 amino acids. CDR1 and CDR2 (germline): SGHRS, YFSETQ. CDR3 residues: CASSKITNEQFF. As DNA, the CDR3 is TGCGCCAGCAGCAAAATCACCAATGAGCAGTTCTTC.

In DNA form, the CDR3 reads TGTGCCAGCAGCGAGGGACAGGGATATGCCGGGGAGCTGTTTTTT. It translates to CASSEGQGYAGELFF. V is TRBV9 and J is TRBJ2-2, with 9 bases aligning to TRBD1. Germline-derived CDR1 and CDR2 are SGDLS and YYNGEE. V gave up 3 bases and J gave up 6 bases; unmatched junction bases: 6. CDR3 size: 15 residues.

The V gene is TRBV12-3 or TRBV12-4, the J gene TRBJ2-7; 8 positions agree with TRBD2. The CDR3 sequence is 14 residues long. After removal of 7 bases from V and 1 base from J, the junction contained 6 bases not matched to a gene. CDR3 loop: CASTDGGESYEQYF. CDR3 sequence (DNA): TGTGCCAGCACCGACGGGGGGGAATCCTACGAGCAGTACTTC.

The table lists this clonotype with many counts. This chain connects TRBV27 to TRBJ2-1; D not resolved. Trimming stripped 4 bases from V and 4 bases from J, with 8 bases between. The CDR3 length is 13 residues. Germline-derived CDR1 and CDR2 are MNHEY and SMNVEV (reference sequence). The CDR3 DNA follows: TGTGCCAGCAGTTCGGACGCTTACAATGAGCAGTTCTTC. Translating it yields CASSSDAYNEQFF.

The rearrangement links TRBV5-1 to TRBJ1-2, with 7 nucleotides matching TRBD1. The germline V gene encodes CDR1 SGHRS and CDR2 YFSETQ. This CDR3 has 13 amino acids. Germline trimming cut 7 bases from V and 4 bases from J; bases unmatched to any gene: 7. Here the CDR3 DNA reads TGCGCCAGCGGAGCAGGGGGGGTCTATGGCTACACCTTC. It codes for CASGAGGVYGYTF.

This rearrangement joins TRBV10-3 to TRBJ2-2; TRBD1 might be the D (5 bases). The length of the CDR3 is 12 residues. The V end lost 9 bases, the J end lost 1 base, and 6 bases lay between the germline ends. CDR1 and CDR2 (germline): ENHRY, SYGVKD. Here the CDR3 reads CAIGQNTGELFF. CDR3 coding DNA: TGTGCCATAGGACAGAACACCGGGGAGCTGTTTTTT.

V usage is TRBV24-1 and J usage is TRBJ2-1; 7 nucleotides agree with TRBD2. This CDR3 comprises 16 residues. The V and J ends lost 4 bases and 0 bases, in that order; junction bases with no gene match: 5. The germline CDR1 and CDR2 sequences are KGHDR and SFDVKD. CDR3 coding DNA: TGTGCCACCAGTGACTCCGGGACTAACTCCTACAATGAGCAGTTCTTC. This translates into CATSDSGTNSYNEQFF.

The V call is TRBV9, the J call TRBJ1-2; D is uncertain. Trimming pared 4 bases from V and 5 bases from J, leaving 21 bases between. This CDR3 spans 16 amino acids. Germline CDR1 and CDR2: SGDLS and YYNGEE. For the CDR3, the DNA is TGTGCCAGCAGCCCGAGAGGTGAACTACCGACGTATGGCTACACCTTC. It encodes CASSPRGELPTYGYTF.

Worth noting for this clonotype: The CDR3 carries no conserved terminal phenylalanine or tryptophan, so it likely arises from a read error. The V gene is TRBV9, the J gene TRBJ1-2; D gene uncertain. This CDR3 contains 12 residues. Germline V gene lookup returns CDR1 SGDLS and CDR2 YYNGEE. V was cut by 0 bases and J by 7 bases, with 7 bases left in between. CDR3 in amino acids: CASSVGGGGYTL. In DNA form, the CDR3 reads TGTGCCAGCAGCGTAGGTGGCGGTGGCTACACCTTA.

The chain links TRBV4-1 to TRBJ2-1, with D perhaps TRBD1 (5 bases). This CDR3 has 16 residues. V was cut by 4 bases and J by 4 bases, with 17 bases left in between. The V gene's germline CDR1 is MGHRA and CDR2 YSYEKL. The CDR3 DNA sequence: TGCGCCAGCAGCCCAGTTGGGGCAGGACCTTACAATGAGCAGTTCTTC. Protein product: CASSPVGAGPYNEQFF.

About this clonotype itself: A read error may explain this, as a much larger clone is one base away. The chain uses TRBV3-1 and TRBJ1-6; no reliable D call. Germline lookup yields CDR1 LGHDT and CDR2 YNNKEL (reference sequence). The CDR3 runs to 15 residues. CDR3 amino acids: CAGSQEGSYNSPLHF. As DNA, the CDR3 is TGTGCCGGCAGCCAAGAGGGTTCCTATAATTCACCCCTCCACTTT.

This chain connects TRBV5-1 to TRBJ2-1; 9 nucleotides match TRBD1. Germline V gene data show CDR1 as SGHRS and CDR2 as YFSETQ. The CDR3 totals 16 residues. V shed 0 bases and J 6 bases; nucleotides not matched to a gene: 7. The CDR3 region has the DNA TGCGCCAGCAGCTTGGGAGGATACAGGGGGCTCAATGAGCAGTTCTTC. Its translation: CASSLGGYRGLNEQFF.

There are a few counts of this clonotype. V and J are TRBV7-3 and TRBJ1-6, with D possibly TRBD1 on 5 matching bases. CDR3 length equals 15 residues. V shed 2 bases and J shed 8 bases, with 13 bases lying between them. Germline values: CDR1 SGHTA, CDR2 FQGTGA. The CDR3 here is CASSLGRGLYSPLHF. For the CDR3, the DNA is TGTGCCAGCAGCTTAGGAAGGGGATTGTATTCACCCCTCCACTTT. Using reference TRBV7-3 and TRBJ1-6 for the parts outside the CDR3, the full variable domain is GAGVSQTPSNKVTEKGKYVELRCDPISGHTALYWYRQSLGQGPEFLIYFQGTGAADDSGLPNDRFFAVRPEGSVSTLKIQRTERGDSAVYLCASSLGRGLYSPLHFGNGTRLTVT.

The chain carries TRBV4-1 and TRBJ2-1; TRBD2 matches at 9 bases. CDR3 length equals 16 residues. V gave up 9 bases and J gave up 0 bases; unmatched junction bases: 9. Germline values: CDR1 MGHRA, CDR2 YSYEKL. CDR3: CASTIAGGNSYNEQFF. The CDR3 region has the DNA TGCGCCAGTACGATCGCGGGGGGGAACTCCTACAATGAGCAGTTCTTC.

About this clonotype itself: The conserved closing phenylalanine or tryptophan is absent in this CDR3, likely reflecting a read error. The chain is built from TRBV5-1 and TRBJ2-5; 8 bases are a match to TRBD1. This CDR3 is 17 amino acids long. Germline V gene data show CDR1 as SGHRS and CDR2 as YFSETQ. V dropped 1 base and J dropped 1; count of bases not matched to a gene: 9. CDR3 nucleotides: TGCGCCAGCAGCTTGTCACAGCAGGGGGCCATCCAAGAGACCCAGTACTTA. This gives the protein CASSLSQQGAIQETQYL.

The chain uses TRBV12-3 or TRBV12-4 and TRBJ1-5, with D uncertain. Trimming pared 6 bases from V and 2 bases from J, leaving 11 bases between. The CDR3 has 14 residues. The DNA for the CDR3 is TGTGCCAGCAGCCACGACACTCGCAATCAGCCCCAGCATTTT. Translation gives CASSHDTRNQPQHF.

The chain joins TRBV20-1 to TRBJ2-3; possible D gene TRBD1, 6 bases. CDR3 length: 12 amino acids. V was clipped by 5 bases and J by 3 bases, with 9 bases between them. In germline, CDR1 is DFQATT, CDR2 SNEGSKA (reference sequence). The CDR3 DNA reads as TGCAGTGCTCGAAGGGGGACAGATACGCAGTATTTT. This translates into CSARRGTDTQYF.

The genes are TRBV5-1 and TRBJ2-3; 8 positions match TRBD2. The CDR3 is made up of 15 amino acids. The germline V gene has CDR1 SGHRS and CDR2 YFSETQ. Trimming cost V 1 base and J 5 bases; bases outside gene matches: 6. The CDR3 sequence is CASSLQAGELDTQYF. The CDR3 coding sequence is TGCGCCAGCAGCTTGCAAGCGGGGGAATTAGATACGCAGTATTTT.